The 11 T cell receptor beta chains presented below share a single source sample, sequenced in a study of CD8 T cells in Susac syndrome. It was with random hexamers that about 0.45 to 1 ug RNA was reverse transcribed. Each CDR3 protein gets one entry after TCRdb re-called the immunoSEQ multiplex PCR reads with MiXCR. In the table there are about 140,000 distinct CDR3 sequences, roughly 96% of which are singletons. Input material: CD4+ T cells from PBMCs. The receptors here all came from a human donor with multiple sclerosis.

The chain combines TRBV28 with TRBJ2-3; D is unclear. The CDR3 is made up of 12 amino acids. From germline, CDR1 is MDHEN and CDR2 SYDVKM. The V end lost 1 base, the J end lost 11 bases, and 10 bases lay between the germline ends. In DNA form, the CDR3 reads TGTGCCAGCAGTTTATCACTCCTGGGGCAGTATTTT. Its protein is CASSLSLLGQYF.

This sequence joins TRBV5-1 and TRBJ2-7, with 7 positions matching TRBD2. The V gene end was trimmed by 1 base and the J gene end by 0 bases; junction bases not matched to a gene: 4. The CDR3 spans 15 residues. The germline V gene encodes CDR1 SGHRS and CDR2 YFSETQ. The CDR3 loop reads CASSLRTSPSYEQYF. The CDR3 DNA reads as TGCGCCAGCAGCTTGAGGACTAGTCCCTCCTACGAGCAGTACTTC.

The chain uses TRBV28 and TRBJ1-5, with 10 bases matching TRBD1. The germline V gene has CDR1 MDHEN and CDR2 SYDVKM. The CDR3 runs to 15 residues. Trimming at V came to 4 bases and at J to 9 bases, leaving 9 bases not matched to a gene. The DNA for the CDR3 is TGTGCCAGCAGTTCCCGACAGGGGGCCATTAGGCCCCAGCATTTT. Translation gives CASSSRQGAIRPQHF.

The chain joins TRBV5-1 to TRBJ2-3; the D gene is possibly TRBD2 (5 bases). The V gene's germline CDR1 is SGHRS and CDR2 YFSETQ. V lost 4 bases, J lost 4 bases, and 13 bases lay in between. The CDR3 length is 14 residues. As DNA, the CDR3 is TGCGCCAGCAGCCCCGGGGTCGGGCCAGATACGCAGTATTTT. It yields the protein CASSPGVGPDTQYF.

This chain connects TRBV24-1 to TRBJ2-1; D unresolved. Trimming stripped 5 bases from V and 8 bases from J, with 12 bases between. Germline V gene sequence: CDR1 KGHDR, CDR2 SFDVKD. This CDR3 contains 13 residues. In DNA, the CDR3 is TGTGCCACCAGTGGTGAACAGACCGATGAGCAGTTCTTC. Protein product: CATSGEQTDEQFF.

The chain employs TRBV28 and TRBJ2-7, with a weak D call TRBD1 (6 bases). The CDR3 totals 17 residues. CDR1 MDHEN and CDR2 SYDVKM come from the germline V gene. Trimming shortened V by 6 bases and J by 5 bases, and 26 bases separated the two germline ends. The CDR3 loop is CASRNRLTDRSANEQYF. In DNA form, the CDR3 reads TGTGCCAGCAGGAATCGACTAACCGACAGGTCTGCCAACGAGCAGTACTTC.

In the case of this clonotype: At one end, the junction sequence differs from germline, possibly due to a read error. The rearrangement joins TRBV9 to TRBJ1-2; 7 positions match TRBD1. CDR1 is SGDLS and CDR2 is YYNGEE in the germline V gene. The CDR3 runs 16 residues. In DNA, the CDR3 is TGTGTCAGCAGCGTAGCGGCACAGGGGACCCCCGCTGGCTACACCTTC. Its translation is CVSSVAAQGTPAGYTF.

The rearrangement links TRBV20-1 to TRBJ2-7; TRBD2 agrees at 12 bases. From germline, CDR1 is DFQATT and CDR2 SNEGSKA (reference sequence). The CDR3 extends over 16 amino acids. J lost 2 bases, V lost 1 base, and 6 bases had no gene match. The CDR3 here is CSARGLLAGGPYEQYF. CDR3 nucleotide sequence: TGCAGTGCTAGAGGACTACTAGCGGGAGGACCCTACGAGCAGTACTTC.

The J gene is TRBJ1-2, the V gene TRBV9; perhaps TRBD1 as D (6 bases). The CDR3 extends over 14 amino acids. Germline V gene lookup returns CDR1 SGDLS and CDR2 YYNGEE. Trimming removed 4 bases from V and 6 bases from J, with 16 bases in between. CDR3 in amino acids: CASSSTLQGNGYTF. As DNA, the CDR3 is TGTGCCAGCAGCTCAACATTACAGGGTAATGGCTACACCTTC.

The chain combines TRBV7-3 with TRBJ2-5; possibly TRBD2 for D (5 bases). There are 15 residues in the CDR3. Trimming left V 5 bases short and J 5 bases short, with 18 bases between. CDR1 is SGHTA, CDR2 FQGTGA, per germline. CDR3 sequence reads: CASSPRRSRGETQYF. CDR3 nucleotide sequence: TGTGCCAGCAGCCCTCGGAGGTCACGAGGGGAGACCCAGTACTTC.

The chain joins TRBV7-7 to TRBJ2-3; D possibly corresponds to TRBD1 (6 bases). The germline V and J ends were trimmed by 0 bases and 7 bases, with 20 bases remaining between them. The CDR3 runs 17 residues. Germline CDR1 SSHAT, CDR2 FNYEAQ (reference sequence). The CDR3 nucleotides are TGTGCCAGCAGCTTAGCCTTCCGGGACCCGAGGGGGAATACGCAGTATTTT. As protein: CASSLAFRDPRGNTQYF.